The 10 T cell receptor beta chains below all came from one sample that was sequenced in a study of OX40 agonist ivuxolimab in advanced cancers. The assay was immunoSEQ multiplex PCR, and TCRdb's table has in-frame clones only and misses some. The sample shows 70,000 to 80,000 clones, about 88% of them seen only once. Material: CD4+ or CD8+ T cells sorted from blood, obtained in a trial of the OX40 agonist ivuxolimab. All receptors come from an adult with an advanced solid tumor such as melanoma, head and neck, liver or kidney cancer.

The chain combines TRBV7-7 with TRBJ2-3; 7 nucleotides agree with TRBD1. Trimming took 0 bases from V and 3 from J; bases not matched to a gene: 6. CDR1 is SSHAT, CDR2 FNYEAQ, per germline (reference sequence). There are 16 residues in the CDR3. CDR3 amino acids: CASSLARGQATDTQYF. DNA for the CDR3: TGTGCCAGCAGCTTAGCGAGGGGGCAGGCGACAGATACGCAGTATTTT. The whole variable domain, filled in from reference TRBV7-7 and TRBJ2-3, reads GAGVSQSPRYKVTKRGQDVTLRCDPISSHATLYWYQQALGQGPEFLTYFNYEAQPDKSGLPSDRFSAERPEGSISTLTIQRTEQRDSAMYRCASSLARGQATDTQYFGPGTRLTVL.

The J gene is TRBJ1-4, the V gene TRBV18; D not resolved. The CDR3 runs 15 residues. Looked up from germline, CDR1 is KGHSH and CDR2 is LQKENI. V lost 0 bases and J 0 bases, leaving 5 bases between the germline ends. The CDR3 DNA reads TGTGCCAGCTCACCACCGGGCGCAACTAATGAAAAACTGTTTTTT. It translates to CASSPPGATNEKLFF.

The genes are TRBV4-1 and TRBJ2-1, with TRBD2 matching over 7 bases. The CDR3 contains 17 residues. The J segment lost 4 bases and the V segment lost 0 bases, leaving 9 bases of the junction unmatched. Germline V gene lookup returns CDR1 MGHRA and CDR2 YSYEKL. CDR3 sequence: CASSQDPSSGWYNEQFF. As DNA, the CDR3 is TGCGCCAGCAGCCAAGACCCGTCTAGCGGCTGGTACAATGAGCAGTTCTTC.

In nucleotides, the CDR3 is TGTGCCAGCACCGGAGTTGCAGGGGGCCTCCTCTCTGGAAACACCATATATTTT. This gives the protein CASTGVAGGLLSGNTIYF. This chain uses TRBV2 with TRBJ1-3, with 8 bases that match TRBD1. The CDR3 spans 18 residues. Germline CDR1 and CDR2: SNHLY and FYNNEI. V shed 7 bases and J 0 bases; nucleotides not matched to a gene: 14.

This chain joins TRBV5-1 and TRBJ1-1; D gene uncertain. Per germline, CDR1 SGHRS and CDR2 YFSETQ. V was clipped by 0 bases and J by 4 bases, with 13 bases between them. This CDR3 is built from 15 residues. CDR3 DNA sequence: TGCGCCAGCAGCTTGGCCGCTACGCCCGGCACTGAAGCTTTCTTT. This translates into CASSLAATPGTEAFF. The entire variable domain, with the rest obtained from reference TRBV5-1 and TRBJ1-1, is as follows: KAGVTQTPRYLIKTRGQQVTLSCSPISGHRSVSWYQQTPGQGLQFLFEYFSETQRNKGNFPGRFSGRQFSNSRSEMNVSTLELGDSALYLCASSLAATPGTEAFFGQGTRLTVV.

This clone has a single count. The chain combines TRBV30 with TRBJ2-2; 12 bases fit TRBD2. CDR3 length: 19 residues. V gave up 3 bases and J gave up 5 bases; unmatched junction bases: 16. Germline CDR1 and CDR2: GTSNPN and SVGIG (reference sequence). CDR3 coding DNA: TGTGCCTGGAGCCGGAGGACTAGCGGGAATGTGATCGGGACCGGGGAGCTGTTTTTT. Translation: CAWSRRTSGNVIGTGELFF.

The genes are TRBV2 and TRBJ2-1; TRBD1 or TRBD2 may be the D gene (5 bases each). In germline, CDR1 is SNHLY, CDR2 FYNNEI. The germline V and J ends were trimmed by 7 bases and 7 bases, with 26 bases remaining between them. The CDR3 has 17 residues. This chain's CDR3 is CASTGERIRGRGNEQFF. CDR3 nucleotides: TGTGCCAGCACTGGGGAACGGATAAGGGGCCGGGGAAATGAGCAGTTCTTC.

CDR3 amino acids: CASSEGGNFRFQEQYF. DNA for the CDR3: TGTGCCAGCAGTGAAGGGGGGAATTTCCGTTTTCAAGAGCAGTACTTC. This chain links TRBV6-1 with TRBJ2-7; D possibly matches TRBD1 or TRBD2 (5 bases each). CDR3 size: 16 residues. Germline assignment: CDR1 MNHNS and CDR2 SASEGT. V was shortened by 1 base and J by 7 bases, with 20 bases between the two germline ends.

The rearrangement uses TRBV30 and TRBJ2-5; D not resolved. Trimming removed 0 bases at V and 1 base at J, with 9 bases between. Germline assignment: CDR1 GTSNPN and CDR2 SVGIG (reference sequence). The CDR3 spans 14 residues. CDR3 in amino acids: CAWSVRPVQETQYF. CDR3 nucleotides: TGTGCCTGGAGTGTAAGGCCAGTCCAAGAGACCCAGTACTTC.

The chain has TRBV28 and TRBJ2-5, with D possibly being TRBD2 (6 bases). This CDR3 spans 14 amino acids. Per the germline V gene, CDR1 is MDHEN and CDR2 is SYDVKM. V was pared by 7 bases and J by 4 bases, with 16 bases between. CDR3 bases: TGTGCCAGCAACCCAGGGAGGTGGTTAGAGACCCAGTACTTC. It specifies CASNPGRWLETQYF.